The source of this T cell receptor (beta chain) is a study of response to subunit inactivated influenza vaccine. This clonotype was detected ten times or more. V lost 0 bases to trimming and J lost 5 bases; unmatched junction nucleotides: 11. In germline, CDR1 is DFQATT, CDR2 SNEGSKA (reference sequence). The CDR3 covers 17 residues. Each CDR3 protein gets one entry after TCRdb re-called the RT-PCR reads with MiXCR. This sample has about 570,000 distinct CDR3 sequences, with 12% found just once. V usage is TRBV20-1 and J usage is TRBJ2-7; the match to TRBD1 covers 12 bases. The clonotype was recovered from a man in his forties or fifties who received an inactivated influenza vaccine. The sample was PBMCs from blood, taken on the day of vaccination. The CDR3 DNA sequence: TGCAGTGCTAGAGATTTCACCGGGACAGGGGGCGTCAACGAGCAGTACTTC. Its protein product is CSARDFTGTGGVNEQYF.